These 10 T cell receptor beta chains originate from one sample sequenced in a study of vaccination effects on CD4 cells after COVID-19 (dated by TCRdb to the early 2020s). After around 10 days of culture, CD4+ T cells were isolated with the EasySep CD4+ T cell isolation kit. Two doses of either the BNT162b2 or the mRNA-1273 mRNA SARS-CoV-2 vaccine were administered to participants. Receptors were amplified or captured by the immunoSEQ multiplex PCR assay. The clones in this table, taken by TCRdb from immuneACCESS, are in-frame only. Not every clone is retained; where verified, under half of the shortfall comes from an unresolved V gene, and the cause of the rest is unknown. This sample has about 40,000 clones in its table, and around two thirds of those were observed once. Roughly 7.7% of the sample rests with the top ten. No antigen has been assigned to these receptors. The sequencing used CD4+ T cells from PBMCs cultured without peptide, collected after COVID-19 vaccination. Receptors originate from a human donor who received a COVID-19 vaccine.

The chain recombines TRBV3-1 (or the pseudogene TRBV3-2) with TRBJ2-2; 8 bases fit TRBD1. Unmatched junction bases numbered 8, after V lost 1 base and J lost 7 bases. The CDR3 is made up of 16 amino acids. Germline V gene data show CDR1 as LGHDT and CDR2 as YNNKEL (reference sequence). The CDR3 coding sequence is TGTGCCAGCAGCCAAGGGGGGACAGGTCCTGTCGGGGAGCTGTTTTTT. Translation: CASSQGGTGPVGELFF.

Sample share makes this clone medium-sized. This chain joins TRBV7-9 and TRBJ1-5, with D unresolved. The CDR3 contains 14 residues. Trimming left V 1 base short and J 1 base short, with 5 bases between. Looked up from germline, CDR1 is SEHNR and CDR2 is FQNEAQ (reference sequence). CDR3 DNA: TGTGCCAGCAGCTTAGAGCGAAGCAATCAGCCCCAGCATTTT. Translated, it gives CASSLERSNQPQHF.

The J gene is TRBJ2-7, the V gene TRBV20-1; either TRBD1 or TRBD2 may supply D (6 bases each). Germline values: CDR1 DFQATT, CDR2 SNEGSKA (reference sequence). V lost 3 bases to trimming and J lost 3 bases, with 30 bases between them. The CDR3 contains 19 residues. The CDR3 is CSASSAGHSPGAGGYEQYF. The CDR3 DNA reads TGCAGTGCTAGTAGCGCGGGTCATTCCCCGGGGGCTGGGGGCTACGAGCAGTACTTC.

This sequence joins TRBV20-1 and TRBJ2-3; 7 nucleotides agree with TRBD2. J gave up 6 bases and V 3 bases, and 12 bases lay outside the gene matches. CDR3 length: 15 amino acids. Germline V gene lookup returns CDR1 DFQATT and CDR2 SNEGSKA (reference sequence). As DNA, the CDR3 is TGCAGTGCTAGTAACGCGGGAGCCGTCGGGGATACGCAGTATTTT. This gives the protein CSASNAGAVGDTQYF.

This chain joins TRBV19 and TRBJ2-3, with 7 bases identical to TRBD2. The CDR3 extends over 14 amino acids. Germline CDR1 LNHDA, CDR2 SQIVND (reference sequence). After removal of 4 bases from V and 6 bases from J, the junction contained 7 bases not matched to a gene. CDR3 coding DNA: TGTGCCAGTAGTAAGGGACTACTCACGGATACGCAGTATTTT. It codes for CASSKGLLTDTQYF.

This chain links TRBV4-1 with TRBJ1-5; no clear D. V dropped 0 bases and J dropped 7 bases, with 13 bases sitting between them. The CDR3 runs to 15 residues. Germline CDR1 MGHRA, CDR2 YSYEKL. The CDR3 DNA sequence: TGCGCCAGCAGCCAAGACCGGGAACAGATCCAGCCCCAGCATTTT. This sequence encodes CASSQDREQIQPQHF.

The gene calls are TRBV5-6 and TRBJ1-3, with 7 positions matching TRBD1. The junction had 1 base not matched to a gene; V was cut back by 0 bases and J by 1 base. CDR3 size: 15 residues. The germline V gene has CDR1 SGHDT and CDR2 YYEEEE. The CDR3 DNA reads TGTGCCAGCAGCTTGGGGACAGGATCTGGAAACACCATATATTTT. This sequence encodes CASSLGTGSGNTIYF.

The chain links TRBV6-1 to TRBJ2-1; 15 bases agree with TRBD2. Germline-derived CDR1 and CDR2 are MNHNS and SASEGT. The CDR3 spans 15 residues. J gave up 9 bases and V 2 bases, and 2 bases lay outside the gene matches. CDR3 in DNA: TGTGCCAGCAGTGAACGGACTAGCGGGAGGGGTGAGCAGTTCTTC. The encoded protein is CASSERTSGRGEQFF.

The chain carries TRBV19 and TRBJ1-3; a possible D gene is TRBD1 (5 bases). CDR3 length: 16 amino acids. Germline CDR1 is LNHDA and CDR2 is SQIVND (reference sequence). V lost 4 bases and J lost 0, with 13 bases in between. CDR3 in DNA: TGTGCCAGTAGTAGAGACCGGGACCACTCTGGAAACACCATATATTTT. It is translated as CASSRDRDHSGNTIYF.

This sequence joins TRBV5-1 and TRBJ2-5, with D perhaps matching TRBD1 (5 bases). Looked up from germline, CDR1 is SGHRS and CDR2 is YFSETQ. The CDR3 spans 14 residues. The V end was cut by 4 bases, the J end by 5 bases, with 15 bases between. DNA of the CDR3: TGCGCCAGCAGCCCCCAAGGGGTGGGGGAGACCCAGTACTTC. Its protein product is CASSPQGVGETQYF. Looking up the rest from reference TRBV5-1 and TRBJ2-5 gives the full variable domain: KAGVTQTPRYLIKTRGQQVTLSCSPISGHRSVSWYQQTPGQGLQFLFEYFSETQRNKGNFPGRFSGRQFSNSRSEMNVSTLELGDSALYLCASSPQGVGETQYFGPGTRLLVL.